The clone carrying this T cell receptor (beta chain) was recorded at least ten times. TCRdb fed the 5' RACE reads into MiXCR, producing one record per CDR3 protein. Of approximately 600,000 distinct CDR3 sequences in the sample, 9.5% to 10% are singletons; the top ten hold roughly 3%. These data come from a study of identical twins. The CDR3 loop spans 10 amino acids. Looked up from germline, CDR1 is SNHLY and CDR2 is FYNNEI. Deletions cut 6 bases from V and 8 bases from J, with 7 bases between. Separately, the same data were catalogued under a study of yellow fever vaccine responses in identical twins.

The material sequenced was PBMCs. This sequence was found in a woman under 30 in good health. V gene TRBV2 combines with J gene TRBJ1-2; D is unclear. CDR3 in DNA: TGTGCCAGCAGGGGTGGCGGCTACACCTTC. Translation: CASRGGGYTF.